These 23 T cell receptor beta chains were sequenced from one sample in a study of T cell repertoires in cytomegalovirus infection (dated by TCRdb to about 2019). For sequencing, an Illumina HiSeq 1500 was employed. TCRdb passed the public sequencing reads through fastp at Q25 and MiXCR, retaining productive beta sequences. CDR3 protein sequences are deduplicated, and each keeps its most common genes and DNA. This sample gives hundreds of thousands of distinct CDR3 sequences in total; 20% to 25% of them show up just once. Of the sample, 8% falls within the top ten clones. The sequenced sample consisted of CD8+ T cells from PBMCs. The receptors were gathered from a human donor in good health (CMV status not recorded). Some clones in this sample may be carry-over from other donors' samples.

The sample holds a few counts of this clonotype. The gene calls are TRBV7-9 and TRBJ1-4, with TRBD1 as a possible D gene (5 bases). The CDR3 is 16 amino acids. CDR1 and CDR2 (germline): SEHNR, FQNEAQ (reference sequence). V was cut by 7 bases and J by 8 bases, with 23 bases left in between. CDR3 loop: CASNPAGDLGREKLFF. For the CDR3, the DNA is TGTGCCAGCAACCCGGCGGGGGACCTAGGGAGAGAAAAACTGTTTTTT.

Only a few counts were recorded for this clonotype. The chain employs TRBV20-1 and TRBJ2-7, with D perhaps matching TRBD1 or TRBD2 (5 bases each). V gave up 0 bases and J gave up 5 bases, with 14 bases separating them. CDR3 length equals 14 residues. Germline values: CDR1 DFQATT, CDR2 SNEGSKA (reference sequence). This CDR3 reads CSARDLEGLDEQYV. As DNA, the CDR3 is TGCAGTGCTAGAGATCTTGAGGGGCTTGACGAGCAGTACGTC.

In its sample, this clonotype was seen many times. This chain connects TRBV7-9 to TRBJ1-1; D is unresolved. V was clipped by 7 bases and J by 5 bases, with 17 bases between them. CDR1 is SEHNR, CDR2 FQNEAQ, per germline (reference sequence). The CDR3 totals 14 residues. CDR3 in amino acids: CASTHGSPRTEAFF. Here the CDR3 DNA reads TGTGCCAGCACCCACGGCAGCCCAAGAACTGAAGCTTTCTTT.

At least ten counts were recorded for this clonotype. The V gene is TRBV7-9, the J gene TRBJ2-3; D not certain. There are 15 residues in the CDR3. Germline CDR1 and CDR2: SEHNR and FQNEAQ (reference sequence). V dropped 2 bases and J dropped 2 bases, with 11 bases sitting between them. The CDR3 loop reads CASSLLAVPTDTQYF. In nucleotides, the CDR3 is TGTGCCAGCAGCTTACTTGCAGTCCCCACAGATACGCAGTATTTT.

The CDR3 DNA reads as TGTGCCAGCAGCTTAGCGAGGACGCTACGGTCTTATGAAAAACTGTTTTTT. It codes for CASSLARTLRSYEKLFF. This chain links TRBV7-6 with TRBJ1-4; D is undetermined. The CDR3 sequence is 17 residues long. The V end was cut by 0 bases, the J end by 6 bases, with 17 bases between. Looked up from germline, CDR1 is SGHVS and CDR2 is FNYEAQ.

The V and J genes are TRBV29-1 and TRBJ2-5; D possibly corresponds to TRBD2 (5 bases). Per germline, CDR1 SQVTM and CDR2 ANQGSEA. Trimming stripped 5 bases from V and 4 bases from J, with 11 bases between. The CDR3 is 12 amino acids. CDR3 in DNA: TGCAGCGTTCCGGGGAAGAGAGAGACCCAGTACTTC. Amino acid sequence: CSVPGKRETQYF.

In regard to this clonotype: This may stem from a read error, because a much larger clone lies one nucleotide away. The chain couples TRBV7-6 to TRBJ2-3; 11 bases fit TRBD2. Germline V gene sequence: CDR1 SGHVS, CDR2 FNYEAQ. There are 19 residues in the CDR3. Trimming removed 5 bases from V and 6 bases from J; junction bases left unmatched: 19. For the CDR3, the DNA is TGTGCCAGCAGCGACTGGGGATCTAGCGGGGGGACACAGGCGGATACGCAGTATTTT. Its translation: CASSDWGSSGGTQADTQYF.

The sample holds a few counts of this clonotype. The chain couples TRBV27 to TRBJ2-5, with D unclear. The CDR3 has 13 amino acids. With 2 bases removed from V and 0 bases from J, the gap between germline ends came to 4 bases. Germline V gene sequence: CDR1 MNHEY, CDR2 SMNVEV (reference sequence). This chain's CDR3 is CASSLAHQETQYF. CDR3 sequence (DNA): TGTGCCAGCAGTTTAGCCCACCAAGAGACCCAGTACTTC.

V is TRBV12-5 and J is TRBJ2-7; 7 nucleotides align to TRBD2. This CDR3 comprises 13 residues. From germline, CDR1 is LGHNT and CDR2 FRNRAP. The V gene end was trimmed by 6 bases and the J gene end by 0 bases; junction bases not matched to a gene: 2. In DNA form, the CDR3 reads TGTGCTAGTGGGGGAGGGCCCTCCTACGAGCAGTACTTC. It is translated as CASGGGPSYEQYF.

This clonotype was observed at least ten times. The chain combines TRBV6-2 or TRBV6-3 with TRBJ1-1; tentative D call: TRBD1 (6 bases). CDR1 is MNHEY, CDR2 SVGEGT, per germline. This CDR3 is built from 16 residues. V dropped 6 bases and J dropped 6 bases, with 23 bases sitting between them. CDR3: CASRLKSRLSGAEAFF. DNA for the CDR3: TGTGCCAGCAGACTTAAGTCGAGGCTCTCAGGGGCTGAAGCTTTCTTT.

This clonotype has a handful of counts. The chain links TRBV19 to TRBJ2-1; D gene unclear. With 5 bases removed from V and 3 bases from J, the gap between germline ends came to 8 bases. Germline V CDR1 and CDR2: LNHDA, SQIVND (reference sequence). This CDR3 has 13 amino acids. CDR3 sequence (DNA): TGTGCCAGTAGTGAGGCAAACTACAATGAGCAGTTCTTC. Its translation is CASSEANYNEQFF.

This clonotype was detected many times. The chain recombines TRBV28 with TRBJ2-7; D is unresolved. Trimming took 3 bases from V and 0 from J, leaving 15 bases between them. Per germline, CDR1 MDHEN and CDR2 SYDVKM. This CDR3 contains 16 residues. CDR3 sequence reads: CASSLVRSSDSYEQYV. CDR3 DNA: TGTGCCAGCAGTTTGGTCCGGAGCTCGGACTCCTACGAGCAGTACGTC.

This clonotype has only a few counts. The chain recombines TRBV6-4 with TRBJ2-3; tentative D call: TRBD1 (5 bases). Between the trimmed V and J ends, which lost 3 bases and 4 bases, there was a span of 11 bases. Per germline, CDR1 MRHNA and CDR2 SNTAGT. The length of the CDR3 is 14 residues. Here the CDR3 DNA reads TGTGCCAGCAGTGAAAGGGGCCATCCAGATACGCAGTATTTT. It encodes CASSERGHPDTQYF.

This clonotype was recorded at least ten times. This chain uses TRBV7-2 with TRBJ2-1; weak D call: TRBD1 (6 bases). Germline V gene lookup returns CDR1 SGHTA and CDR2 FQGNSA. Trimming took off 6 bases at V and 3 bases at J, with 24 bases between the two ends. This CDR3 is 18 amino acids long. The CDR3 is CASSIVVADWTDYNEQFF. In nucleotides, the CDR3 is TGTGCCAGCAGTATAGTAGTAGCTGATTGGACAGACTACAATGAGCAGTTCTTC. The whole variable domain, remainder taken from reference TRBV7-2 and TRBJ2-1, is GAGVSQSPSNKVTEKGKDVELRCDPISGHTALYWYRQSLGQGLEFLIYFQGNSAPDKSGLPSDRFSAERTGGSVSTLTIQRTQQEDSAVYLCASSIVVADWTDYNEQFFGPGTRLTVL.

This clonotype has more than one count but fewer than ten. The chain joins TRBV28 to TRBJ2-5, with D possibly matching TRBD1 (5 bases). This CDR3 has 14 residues. V was cut by 3 bases and J by 1 base, with 9 bases left in between. Germline V gene lookup returns CDR1 MDHEN and CDR2 SYDVKM. The CDR3, as DNA: TGTGCCAGCAGTTTCAGGGAACTCCAAGAGACCCAGTACTTC. Amino acid sequence: CASSFRELQETQYF.

The chain couples TRBV29-1 to TRBJ2-3; D not certain. This CDR3 region has 16 residues. Germline V gives CDR1 SQVTM, CDR2 ANQGSEA. V was cut by 3 bases and J by 0 bases, with 16 bases left in between. The CDR3 loop is CSVEGDRTSSTDTQYF. CDR3 nucleotide sequence: TGCAGCGTTGAGGGTGACCGGACGTCCAGCACAGATACGCAGTATTTT.

This clonotype showed up just a few times. J is TRBJ2-2 and V is TRBV20-1; D is uncertain. This CDR3 comprises 13 residues. Deletions cut 0 bases from V and 8 bases from J, with 10 bases between. Germline-derived CDR1 and CDR2 are DFQATT and SNEGSKA (reference sequence). CDR3 protein: CSARDLYGGELFF. The DNA for the CDR3 is TGCAGTGCTAGAGATTTATACGGTGGGGAGCTGTTTTTT.

This clonotype was seen repeatedly, ten times or more. The genes are TRBV7-2 and TRBJ2-7; D possibly corresponds to TRBD2 (6 bases). The germline V gene has CDR1 SGHTA and CDR2 FQGNSA. The CDR3 extends over 14 amino acids. The V and J ends lost 4 bases and 3 bases respectively, with 13 bases between them. CDR3 DNA: TGTGCCAGCAGCTCCGGGACTGGGAACTACGAGCAGTACGTC. Protein sequence: CASSSGTGNYEQYV.

This clonotype was recorded a few times. The chain joins TRBV2 to TRBJ1-5; D not resolved. The CDR3 spans 12 residues. Germline CDR1 is SNHLY and CDR2 is FYNNEI. The ends were cut back, 3 bases at V and 3 bases at J, with 3 bases in the middle. The CDR3 loop reads CASSDVNQPQHF. The CDR3 DNA reads as TGTGCCAGCAGTGACGTCAATCAGCCCCAGCATTTT.

This clonotype was counted at least ten times. This chain links TRBV20-1 with TRBJ2-7, with a weak D call TRBD2 (5 bases). This CDR3 is 13 amino acids long. V was pared by 3 bases and J by 2 bases, with 11 bases between. From germline, CDR1 is DFQATT and CDR2 SNEGSKA (reference sequence). CDR3: CSASLDSAYEQYF. DNA for the CDR3: TGCAGTGCTAGTTTGGACTCAGCCTACGAGCAGTACTTC.

This clonotype was seen ten or more times. J is TRBJ1-4 and V is TRBV12-3 or TRBV12-4; D might be TRBD1 (6 bases). The CDR3 extends over 18 amino acids. V dropped 3 bases and J dropped 5 bases, with 22 bases sitting between them. The CDR3 is CASSFSRTGLNGNEKLFF. The CDR3 nucleotides read TGTGCCAGCAGTTTCAGCCGAACAGGGCTAAACGGAAATGAAAAACTGTTTTTT.

V usage is TRBV29-1 and J usage is TRBJ1-5; D not resolved. The CDR3 sequence is 13 residues long. V lost 7 bases to trimming and J lost 6 bases, with 16 bases between them. Germline V gene sequence: CDR1 SQVTM, CDR2 ANQGSEA. This CDR3 is CSAESGLGQPQHF. CDR3 DNA sequence: TGCAGCGCCGAATCCGGGTTAGGTCAGCCCCAGCATTTT.

This clonotype has ten or more counts. CDR3 region: CASSFGRGGPKDTQYF. Written as DNA, the CDR3 is TGTGCCAGCAGCTTCGGTCGGGGGGGGCCGAAAGATACGCAGTATTTT. The chain has TRBV7-8 and TRBJ2-3; 8 nucleotides align to TRBD2. Trimming at V came to 3 bases and at J to 5 bases, leaving 10 bases not matched to a gene. The CDR3 covers 16 residues. Germline V lookup: CDR1 SGHVS, CDR2 FQNEAQ.